These 21 T cell receptor beta chains were all obtained from the same sample, sequenced in a study of blood T cells in healthy people across ages. Using a J-beta primer mix together with a sample-barcoded 5' primer, a second PCR was run for roughly 6 to 12 cycles. TCRdb fed the 5' RACE reads into MiXCR, producing one record per CDR3 protein. The table lists some 710,000 distinct CDR3 sequences, about a fifth of them singletons. Sample: blood. These receptors all stem from a man between 70 and 80 years old in good health.

The chain has TRBV6-2 or TRBV6-3 and TRBJ2-3, with TRBD2 matching 9 bases. This CDR3 comprises 18 residues. The germline gives CDR1 MNHEY, CDR2 SVGEGT. With V trimmed by 0 bases and J by 3 bases, 10 bases remained unmatched. CDR3 sequence (DNA): TGTGCCAGCAGTTACTCAGGGACTAGCTTTTTCCCGACAGATACGCAGTATTTT. Translation gives CASSYSGTSFFPTDTQYF.

This clonotype showed up many times. This rearrangement joins TRBV5-1 to TRBJ2-7; tentatively, D is TRBD2 (6 bases). Germline CDR1 is SGHRS and CDR2 is YFSETQ. There are 15 residues in the CDR3. Trimming removed 0 bases at V and 7 bases at J, with 17 bases between. CDR3 loop: CASSLDSPGLKEQYF. The DNA of the CDR3 is TGCGCCAGCAGCTTGGACTCCCCGGGACTTAAAGAGCAGTACTTC.

This clonotype has a single count. The chain joins TRBV20-1 to TRBJ1-1; perhaps TRBD1 as D (6 bases). The germline V gene encodes CDR1 DFQATT and CDR2 SNEGSKA (reference sequence). The CDR3 covers 15 residues. V lost 1 base to trimming and J lost 0 bases, with 12 bases between them. CDR3 amino acids: CSARAGDRVNTEAFF. The CDR3 coding sequence is TGCAGTGCTAGAGCAGGGGATCGGGTGAACACTGAAGCTTTCTTT.

This clonotype has only a few counts. Its ends do not fully match the called genes, so a read error is possible. The V call is TRBV13, the J call TRBJ2-3; 7 bases align to TRBD1. Germline CDR1 is PRHDT and CDR2 is FYEKMQ (reference sequence). This CDR3 comprises 15 residues. The CDR3 DNA follows: TGCGCCAGCACGCCGACAGGGCCGAGCACAGATACGCAGTATTTT. Protein: CASTPTGPSTDTQYF.

The table lists this clonotype with a few counts. J is TRBJ1-2 and V is TRBV12-3 or TRBV12-4; 10 bases line up with TRBD1. Trimming removed 6 bases from V and 3 bases from J; junction bases left unmatched: 4. This CDR3 region has 14 residues. CDR3 sequence: CASRRDRGDYGYTF. CDR3 bases: TGTGCCAGCAGGAGGGACAGGGGTGACTATGGCTACACCTTC.

This clonotype was observed a handful of times. The CDR3 protein is CASTRGSGGFSGANVLTF. CDR3 DNA: TGTGCCAGCACCCGGGGATCAGGTGGCTTCTCTGGGGCCAACGTCCTGACTTTC. J is TRBJ2-6 and V is TRBV3-1; D may be TRBD2 (5 bases). The length of the CDR3 is 18 residues. The V gene lost 7 bases and the J gene lost 0 bases, with 19 bases spanning the gap. Germline V gives CDR1 LGHDT, CDR2 YNNKEL (reference sequence).

The chain is built from TRBV18 and TRBJ2-5; D uncertain. The last part of the DNA fits TRBJ2-7 better; the J call may be wrong. There are 13 residues in the CDR3. The germline V gene encodes CDR1 KGHSH and CDR2 LQKENI. The chain's CDR3 is CASSPPSTYEQYV. The CDR3 nucleotides are TGTGCCAGCTCACCACCGTCGACTTACGAGCAGTACGTC.

This clonotype was seen a handful of times. The chain is built from TRBV7-2 and TRBJ2-3; maybe TRBD1 (6 bases). V was shortened by 2 bases and J by 6 bases, with 9 bases between the two germline ends. Germline CDR1 reads SGHTA; CDR2 reads FQGNSA. The CDR3 loop spans 13 amino acids. CDR3 DNA sequence: TGTGCCAGCAGCTTATCCAGGGGCGATACGCAGTATTTT. Its protein product is CASSLSRGDTQYF. The full variable domain, rest sourced from reference TRBV7-2 and TRBJ2-3, is GAGVSQSPSNKVTEKGKDVELRCDPISGHTALYWYRQSLGQGLEFLIYFQGNSAPDKSGLPSDRFSAERTGGSVSTLTIQRTQQEDSAVYLCASSLSRGDTQYFGPGTRLTVL.

The chain employs TRBV5-6 and TRBJ2-1; the match to TRBD2 covers 7 bases. The V gene's germline CDR1 is SGHDT and CDR2 YYEEEE. The ends lost 0 bases at V and 5 bases at J; junction bases unmatched: 5. The CDR3 is 15 residues long. Here the CDR3 DNA reads TGTGCCAGCAGCTTGGCGGGGGGTCAAAACAATGAGCAGTTCTTC. This translates into CASSLAGGQNNEQFF.

The V and J genes are TRBV29-1 and TRBJ1-2, with D uncertain. The germline V gene has CDR1 SQVTM and CDR2 ANQGSEA. Between the trimmed V and J ends, which lost 4 bases and 7 bases, there was a span of 19 bases. This CDR3 spans 14 amino acids. For the CDR3, the DNA is TGCAGCGTTGGCCCCTGGGGAGCAGAAAGTGGCTACACCTTC. Translation gives CSVGPWGAESGYTF.

This clonotype has only a few counts. The J gene is TRBJ2-5, the V gene TRBV7-2; no definite D call. With 4 bases removed from V and 0 bases from J, the gap between germline ends came to 9 bases. The germline CDR1 and CDR2 sequences are SGHTA and FQGNSA. This CDR3 region has 14 residues. The CDR3 nucleotides read TGTGCCAGCAGCTGGGCGGTTAACCAAGAGACCCAGTACTTC. This gives the protein CASSWAVNQETQYF.

This clonotype has just a few counts. The chain couples TRBV12-3 or TRBV12-4 to TRBJ1-3, with no clear D. V lost 5 bases and J 0 bases, leaving 11 bases between the germline ends. This CDR3 contains 15 residues. The CDR3: CASSRTEYSGNTIYF. The CDR3 DNA reads as TGTGCCAGCAGTCGGACGGAGTACTCTGGAAACACCATATATTTT.

The sample holds one count of this clonotype. This chain uses TRBV12-3 or TRBV12-4 with TRBJ2-4; D is undetermined. This CDR3 spans 12 amino acids. Trimming shortened V by 3 bases and J by 5 bases, and 5 bases separated the two germline ends. The CDR3 reads CASSFAQNIQYF. CDR3 coding DNA: TGTGCCAGCAGTTTTGCACAAAACATTCAGTACTTC.

This clonotype was picked up a small number of times. V and J are TRBV14 and TRBJ2-7; 9 bases map to TRBD1. This CDR3 region has 14 residues. CDR1 is SGHDN, CDR2 FVKESK, per germline. The V segment lost 6 bases and the J segment 1 base; nucleotides outside the gene matches: 4. The DNA for the CDR3 is TGTGCCAGCAGTGACAGGGGGGTATCCTACGAGCAGTACTTC. As protein: CASSDRGVSYEQYF.

The rearrangement links TRBV24-1 to TRBJ2-3, with unresolved D. Germline CDR1 is KGHDR and CDR2 is SFDVKD. The CDR3 consists of 13 residues. Trimming shortened V by 4 bases and J by 3 bases, and 7 bases separated the two germline ends. CDR3 amino acids: CATSETATDTQYF. The CDR3 coding sequence is TGTGCCACCAGTGAAACTGCTACAGATACGCAGTATTTT.

This chain's CDR3 is CSASRGSEEADRDRDTYEQYV. CDR3 nucleotides: TGCAGTGCTAGTCGAGGCTCGGAAGAAGCCGACCGGGACAGGGATACCTACGAGCAGTACGTC. The chain employs TRBV20-1 and TRBJ2-7; 9 positions agree with TRBD1. V shed 3 bases and J 2 bases; nucleotides not matched to a gene: 26. The germline CDR1 and CDR2 sequences are DFQATT and SNEGSKA (reference sequence). This CDR3 region has 21 residues.

This clonotype was seen only a few times. The chain couples TRBV3-1 to TRBJ1-4; TRBD1 matches at 9 bases. The CDR3 has 16 amino acids. J lost 7 bases, V lost 4 bases, and 10 bases had no gene match. CDR1 and CDR2 (germline): LGHDT, YNNKEL (reference sequence). This chain's CDR3 is CASSLPGQGSSEKLFF. The CDR3 region has the DNA TGTGCCAGCAGCCTACCGGGACAGGGCTCTAGTGAAAAACTGTTTTTT.

This clonotype has only a few counts. J is TRBJ1-2 and V is TRBV12-3 or TRBV12-4; the D is unclear. With 1 base removed from V and 8 bases from J, the gap between germline ends came to 14 bases. The CDR3 loop spans 14 amino acids. This CDR3 reads CASSLGAGLGGYTF. In nucleotides, the CDR3 is TGTGCCAGCAGTTTAGGGGCAGGCTTGGGCGGCTACACCTTC.

This chain uses TRBV9 with TRBJ2-2; D may be TRBD2 (5 bases). Trimming shortened V by 0 bases and J by 7 bases, and 13 bases separated the two germline ends. Germline values: CDR1 SGDLS, CDR2 YYNGEE. The CDR3 contains 15 residues. The CDR3 nucleotides are TGTGCCAGCAGCGTAGCTAGCCGCCCGGGCGGGGAGCTGTTTTTT. Its translation is CASSVASRPGGELFF.

This clonotype has ten or more counts. J is TRBJ2-7 and V is TRBV6-5; D gene ambiguous. Between the trimmed V and J ends, which lost 6 bases and 2 bases, there was a span of 14 bases. The CDR3 has 14 residues. Looked up from germline, CDR1 is MNHEY and CDR2 is SVGAGI. The CDR3 sequence: CASSRAQVPYEQYF. The CDR3 DNA reads as TGTGCCAGCAGCCGGGCGCAGGTTCCCTACGAGCAGTACTTC.

This clonotype has at least ten counts. The rearrangement uses TRBV12-3 or TRBV12-4 and TRBJ2-5; 7 bases line up with TRBD2. The ends lost 8 bases at V and 2 bases at J; junction bases unmatched: 8. CDR3 size: 14 residues. CDR3 sequence: CASQPGLQQETQYF. The CDR3 region has the DNA TGTGCCAGCCAACCGGGACTACAACAAGAGACCCAGTACTTC.